Following are 18 T cell receptor beta chains from one sample sequenced in a study of CD8+ T cells in alopecia areata. Extracted from the samples, RNA was reverse transcribed into cDNA to serve as the sequencing template. Generated by immunoSEQ multiplex PCR, the TCRdb table keeps only in-frame clones and is missing some. The profile shows some 150,000 clones, 62% of them singletons. Material: CD8+ T cells sorted from blood. The receptors were sampled from a human donor in good health.

The chain joins TRBV7-6 to TRBJ2-1; no definite D call. CDR3 length equals 14 residues. Trimming took off 5 bases at V and 8 bases at J, with 16 bases between the two ends. From germline, CDR1 is SGHVS and CDR2 FNYEAQ. In DNA form, the CDR3 reads TGTGCCAGCAGCCGACCCCCTCCCCACCATGAGCAGTTCTTC. It specifies CASSRPPPHHEQFF.

CDR3 residues: CAWSVPEVSGELFF. The CDR3 nucleotides are TGTGCCTGGAGTGTACCAGAGGTCTCCGGGGAGCTGTTTTTT. The V gene is TRBV30, the J gene TRBJ2-2, with unresolved D. V was trimmed by 0 bases and J by 6 bases, leaving 11 bases between them. This CDR3 spans 14 amino acids. Per germline, CDR1 GTSNPN and CDR2 SVGIG (reference sequence).

As to this clone: At one boundary the junction diverges from the germline segment, which might be a read error. The chain has TRBV11-2 and TRBJ2-1; weak D call: TRBD2 (6 bases). Per germline, CDR1 SGHAT and CDR2 FQNNGV. This CDR3 has 13 amino acids. The CDR3: CASSLEPGDEQFF. DNA for the CDR3: TGTGCCAGCAGCCTAGAGCCGGGAGATGAGCAGTTCTTC. Looking up the rest from reference TRBV11-2 and TRBJ2-1 gives the full variable domain: EAGVAQSPRYKIIEKRQSVAFWCNPISGHATLYWYQQILGQGPKLLIQFQNNGVVDDSQLPKDRFSAERLKGVDSTLKIQPAKLEDSAVYLCASSLEPGDEQFFGPGTRLTVL.

This clone showed up just a few times. The chain joins TRBV28 to TRBJ1-1, with D possibly TRBD1 on 6 matching bases. The V gene lost 5 bases and the J gene lost 2 bases, with 12 bases spanning the gap. The V gene's germline CDR1 is MDHEN and CDR2 SYDVKM. The CDR3 is 14 amino acids. The chain's CDR3 is CASSHSGVNTEAFF. CDR3 DNA: TGTGCCAGCAGTCACTCAGGGGTAAACACTGAAGCTTTCTTT.

This clone was found a few times. The gene calls are TRBV27 and TRBJ2-3, with 16 bases fitting TRBD2. Per germline, CDR1 MNHEY and CDR2 SMNVEV (reference sequence). Germline trimming cut 4 bases from V and 2 bases from J; bases unmatched to any gene: 6. The CDR3 loop spans 18 amino acids. The CDR3 protein is CASSSGGLAGGPTDTQYF. The CDR3 DNA follows: TGTGCCAGCAGTTCCGGGGGACTAGCGGGAGGGCCCACAGATACGCAGTATTTT.

The chain is built from TRBV29-1 and TRBJ1-1; D might be TRBD1 (5 bases). The CDR3 loop spans 12 amino acids. Looked up from germline, CDR1 is SQVTM and CDR2 is ANQGSEA. Trimming removed 4 bases from V and 5 bases from J, with 11 bases in between. For the CDR3, the DNA is TGCAGCGTTGCCAGGGAGGGAACTGAAGCTTTCTTT. Amino acids: CSVAREGTEAFF.

In DNA form, the CDR3 reads TGCGCCAGCAGCCACTTGGGGACAGCGGACTATGGCTACACCTTC. As protein: CASSHLGTADYGYTF. The V gene is TRBV4-1, the J gene TRBJ1-2, with TRBD1 matching 7 bases. The V gene end was trimmed by 3 bases and the J gene end by 3 bases; junction bases not matched to a gene: 7. The CDR3 has 15 residues. The germline V gene encodes CDR1 MGHRA and CDR2 YSYEKL.

The chain carries TRBV4-1 and TRBJ2-7; D unclear. Germline V lookup: CDR1 MGHRA, CDR2 YSYEKL. The length of the CDR3 is 14 residues. Trimming took off 2 bases at V and 1 base at J, with 9 bases between the two ends. The CDR3 nucleotides read TGCGCCAGCAGCCAATTGGACCAATCCTACGAGCAGTACTTC. This sequence encodes CASSQLDQSYEQYF.

A remark on this clone: Different DNA sequences within this sample yield the same CDR3. The chain links TRBV9 to TRBJ2-2; D is undetermined. Germline assignment: CDR1 SGDLS and CDR2 YYNGEE. CDR3 size: 13 residues. Trimming stripped 0 bases from V and 5 bases from J, with 5 bases between. The CDR3 sequence is CASSVGGTGELFF. The DNA of the CDR3 is TGTGCCAGCAGCGTAGGCGGAACCGGGGAGCTGTTTTTT.

Details on this clone: One end of the junction varies from germline; a read error may be responsible. The rearrangement uses TRBV4-1 and TRBJ1-2; the match to TRBD1 covers 8 bases. CDR1 and CDR2 from the germline V gene are MGHRA and YSYEKL. CDR3 length equals 13 residues. The CDR3 region has the DNA TGCGCCAGCAGCCCTACAGGGGGGGGCACCTTTTCCTTC. It specifies CASSPTGGGTFSF.

With respect to this clone: Distinct nucleotide sequences in the sample also encode this CDR3. The rearrangement links TRBV29-1 to TRBJ1-2, with a weak D call TRBD1 (5 bases). Looked up from germline, CDR1 is SQVTM and CDR2 is ANQGSEA. Trimming pared 1 base from V and 8 bases from J, leaving 8 bases between. CDR3 size: 11 residues. In DNA form, the CDR3 reads TGCAGCGTTGAAGCCAGGGCGGGCTACACCTTC. Translating it yields CSVEARAGYTF.

This clone turned up a few times. V usage is TRBV27 and J usage is TRBJ1-1; 7 bases are a match to TRBD1. The CDR3 is 17 amino acids. The germline gives CDR1 MNHEY, CDR2 SMNVEV (reference sequence). V was pared by 5 bases and J by 0 bases, with 12 bases of the junction left unmatched. CDR3 region: CASSTPGQKGMNTEAFF. The CDR3 DNA follows: TGTGCCAGCAGTACGCCGGGACAGAAGGGGATGAACACTGAAGCTTTCTTT.

A few counts support this clone. The CDR3 DNA reads TGTGCCATCAGTGACCGTTACGGGTTCTCCTACGAGCAGTACTTC. Its translation: CAISDRYGFSYEQYF. The chain recombines TRBV10-3 with TRBJ2-7; D not resolved. The V and J ends lost 3 bases and 0 bases respectively, with 12 bases between them. CDR1 and CDR2 from the germline V gene are ENHRY and SYGVKD. The CDR3 spans 15 residues.

This clone was detected only once. The V gene is TRBV15, the J gene TRBJ2-5; 11 bases align to TRBD2. The CDR3 length is 15 residues. V shed 6 bases and J 2 bases; nucleotides not matched to a gene: 5. Germline CDR1 is LNHNV and CDR2 is YYDKDF (reference sequence). The CDR3 is CATSSGRGNQETQYF. CDR3 DNA: TGTGCCACCAGTAGCGGGAGGGGCAATCAAGAGACCCAGTACTTC. The full variable domain, rest sourced from reference TRBV15 and TRBJ2-5, is DAMVIQNPRYQVTQFGKPVTLSCSQTLNHNVMYWYQQKSSQAPKLLFHYYDKDFNNEADTPDNFQSRRPNTSFCFLDIRSPGLGDTAMYLCATSSGRGNQETQYFGPGTRLLVL.

This clone was seen more than once but under ten times. The gene calls are TRBV23-1 and TRBJ2-1; TRBD1 matches at 9 bases. TRBV23-1 is assigned to the ORF class and has an uncertain function. The V gene end was trimmed by 8 bases and the J gene end by 7 bases; junction bases not matched to a gene: 6. The CDR3 spans 13 residues. As DNA, the CDR3 is TGCGCCAGCCGACCCGGGACAGGGAATGAGCAGTTCTTC. It translates to CASRPGTGNEQFF.

This clone came up once. The J gene is TRBJ2-1, the V gene TRBV9; D uncertain. Trimming took 3 bases from V and 6 from J, leaving 1 base between them. CDR1 and CDR2 from the germline V gene are SGDLS and YYNGEE. The CDR3 spans 10 residues. The CDR3 protein is CASSGNEQFF. The CDR3 coding sequence is TGTGCCAGCAGCGGCAATGAGCAGTTCTTC. Together with reference TRBV9 and TRBJ2-1, the CDR3 gives the full variable domain: DSGVTQTPKHLITATGQRVTLRCSPRSGDLSVYWYQQSLDQGLQFLIQYYNGEERAKGNILERFSAQQFPDLHSELNLSSLELGDSALYFCASSGNEQFFGPGTRLTVL.

This clone showed up just once. The chain is built from TRBV5-6 and TRBJ1-2; 7 nucleotides agree with TRBD1. From germline, CDR1 is SGHDT and CDR2 YYEEEE. CDR3 length equals 14 residues. V was pared by 4 bases and J by 4 bases, with 7 bases of the junction left unmatched. In DNA, the CDR3 is TGTGCCAGCAGCACAGGGACAGCTTTCTATGGCTACACCTTC. Amino acid sequence: CASSTGTAFYGYTF.

This clone was detected only once. The rearrangement links TRBV28 to TRBJ2-1; D remains ambiguous. Germline V gene lookup returns CDR1 MDHEN and CDR2 SYDVKM. The V end was cut by 2 bases, the J end by 3 bases, with 5 bases between. This CDR3 has 13 residues. The CDR3 reads CASSLTGYNEQFF. CDR3 nucleotides: TGTGCCAGCAGTTTAACCGGCTACAATGAGCAGTTCTTC.